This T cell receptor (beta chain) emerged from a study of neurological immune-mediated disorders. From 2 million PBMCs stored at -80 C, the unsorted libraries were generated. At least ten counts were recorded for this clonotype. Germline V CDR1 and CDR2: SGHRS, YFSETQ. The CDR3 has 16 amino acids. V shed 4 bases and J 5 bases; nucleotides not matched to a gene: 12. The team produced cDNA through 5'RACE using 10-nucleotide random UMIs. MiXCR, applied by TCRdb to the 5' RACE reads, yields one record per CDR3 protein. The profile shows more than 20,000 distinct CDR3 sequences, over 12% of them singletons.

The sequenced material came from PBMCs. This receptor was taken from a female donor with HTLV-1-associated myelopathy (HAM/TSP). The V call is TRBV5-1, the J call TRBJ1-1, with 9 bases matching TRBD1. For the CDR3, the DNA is TGCGCCAGCAGCCCATCCGGGACAGGGATGGATACTGAAGCTTTCTTT. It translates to CASSPSGTGMDTEAFF.